Listed below are T cell receptor beta chains from one sample, sequenced in a study of shared clonotypes between healthy human individuals. Sequenced by immunoSEQ multiplex PCR; TCRdb stores in-frame clones only, minus some. This sample has about half a million clones, with roughly 85% found just once. Sequencing used PBMCs. The receptors were gathered from a woman aged 40-49 years in good health. Some clones in this sample may be carry-over from other donors' samples. Each CDR3 is given with its conserved first and last residue. Each record gives: V gene, D gene, clone size, J gene, CDR3 DNA, CDR3 protein. The D gene is left open where the match is weak. Clone size is shown for a subset of rows, as once, few, many or a class of expanded clone.

TRBV19	.	.	TRBJ2-2	TGTGCCAGTAGTACCATAACTAGTGCTGGGGAGCTGTTTTTT	CASSTITSAGELFF
TRBV5-4	TRBD1	few	TRBJ1-1	TGTGCCAGCAGCTTGGTACAGGGGGCGGGAGAGAGGCCAGCTTTCTTT	CASSLVQGAGERPAFF
TRBV5-1	.	.	TRBJ2-2	TGCGCCAGCAGCCCTATACCTGCCGGGGACACCGGGGAGCTGTTTTTT	CASSPIPAGDTGELFF
TRBV6-4	TRBD2	.	TRBJ2-5	TGTGCCAGCAGTTGGGGACTAGCGGGAGGGCAGACCCAGTACTTC	CASSWGLAGGQTQYF
TRBV5-1	TRBD1	.	TRBJ2-7	TGCGCCAGCAGCGGGGGACAGGGGCCCTACGAGCAGTACTTC	CASSGGQGPYEQYF
TRBV5-6	.	.	TRBJ2-3	TGTGCCAGCAGCTTTATTAGCGGACCCACAGATACGCAGTATTTT	CASSFISGPTDTQYF
TRBV28	TRBD1	.	TRBJ2-2	TGTGCCAGCAGGCCCCTGGGACAGATTAACACCGGGGAGCTGTTTTTT	CASRPLGQINTGELFF
TRBV19	.	.	TRBJ1-4	TGTGCCAGTAGTATCCACGGAGAAACTAATGAAAAACTGTTTTTT	CASSIHGETNEKLFF
TRBV10-2	.	.	TRBJ2-7	TGCGCCAGCAGAGACAGGTCCTTCCACGAGCAGTACTTC	CASRDRSFHEQYF
TRBV7-3	TRBD1	.	TRBJ2-7	TGTGCCAGCAGCTTAGAGGACAGGTACGAGCAGTACTTC	CASSLEDRYEQYF
TRBV28	TRBD1	.	TRBJ2-7	TGTGCCAGCAGGCCGAGGGACAGAAAAACGAGGTACTTC	CASRPRDRKTRYF
TRBV19	.	.	TRBJ1-1	TGTGCCAGTAGTATAGACCCGACAGTAGGAACTGAAGCTTTCTTT	CASSIDPTVGTEAFF
TRBV5-5	TRBD2	.	TRBJ2-2	TGTGCCAGCAGCTTGTGGACTAGCGGACTGAACACCGGGGAGCTGTTTTTT	CASSLWTSGLNTGELFF
TRBV7-8	.	.	TRBJ1-5	TGTGCCAGCAGCCAAGGTCGCAGTGACAATCAGCCCCAGCATTTT	CASSQGRSDNQPQHF
TRBV5-6	.	.	TRBJ1-4	TGTGCCAGCAGCTTGGGGACCAGCGATGAAAAACTGTTTTTT	CASSLGTSDEKLFF
TRBV7-8	.	.	TRBJ1-5	TGTGCCAGCAGCTTATCGGGTGAGAATCAGCCCCAGCATTTT	CASSLSGENQPQHF
TRBV7-8	.	many	TRBJ2-5	TGTGCCAGCAGCCCCGGCGGGGCGGGAGAGACCCAGTACTTC	CASSPGGAGETQYF
TRBV5-8	.	few	TRBJ2-7	TGTGCCAGCAGCCGAGCAGGACATCTCAACTACGAGCAGTACTTC	CASSRAGHLNYEQYF
TRBV7-8	TRBD2	.	TRBJ2-3	TGTGCCAGCAGCTTAGTAGCGGGAGGCACAGATACGCAGTATTTT	CASSLVAGGTDTQYF
TRBV19	TRBD1	many	TRBJ1-2	TGTGCCAGTAGTTGGGGCGGACAGGGACTTGGCTACACCTTC	CASSWGGQGLGYTF
TRBV29-1	.	.	TRBJ2-1	TGCAGCGCCTCTCCTGGGAATGAGCAGTTCTTC	CSASPGNEQFF
TRBV5-1	TRBD2	.	TRBJ2-2	TGCGCCAGCAGCTCCATAGCGGGAGTAAACGGGGAGCTGTTTTTT	CASSSIAGVNGELFF
TRBV19	TRBD1	.	TRBJ2-2	TGTGCCAGTAGCCCGGCCTCGACAGGGGCCGGGGAGCTGTTTTTT	CASSPASTGAGELFF
TRBV9	TRBD2	.	TRBJ2-3	TGTGCCAGCAGCGTAGGAACTACGACTAGCGGGGAAGATACGCAGTATTTT	CASSVGTTTSGEDTQYF
TRBV18	.	few	TRBJ1-5	TGTGCCAGCTCACCAGGATCGGGGGCGAGCAATCAGCCCCAGCATTTT	CASSPGSGASNQPQHF
TRBV6-1	TRBD2	few	TRBJ2-2	TGTGCCAGCATTAGCGGGACGAACACCGGGGAGCTGTTTTTT	CASISGTNTGELFF
TRBV10-3	TRBD1	once	TRBJ2-7	TGTGCCGCCGAGCGAGGGGGGACAGGGGCCCACGAGCAGTACTTC	CAAERGGTGAHEQYF
TRBV19	.	.	TRBJ2-7	TGTGCCAGTACCCCGACAGGAGGCTCCTACGAGCAGTACTTC	CASTPTGGSYEQYF
TRBV28	TRBD1	.	TRBJ1-5	TGTGCCAGCAGTTTATGGGGGACAGCTAATAATCAGCCCCAGCATTTT	CASSLWGTANNQPQHF
TRBV10-2	TRBD2	.	TRBJ2-1	TGCGCCAGCAGTGAGAATCAGCGGGGGGGCTCCTACAATGAGCAGTTCTTC	CASSENQRGGSYNEQFF
TRBV6-5	TRBD1	.	TRBJ1-5	TGTGCCAGCAGTTCAGGGGGCGGGCAGCCCCAGCATTTT	CASSSGGGQPQHF
TRBV19	.	.	TRBJ1-2	TGTGCCAGTAGTGTGACAGTTCGCTCTAACTATGGCTACACCTTC	CASSVTVRSNYGYTF
TRBV18	TRBD2	.	TRBJ2-1	TGTGCCAGCTCACCTCCTAGCGGGAGGCGGGGGGAGCAGTTCTTC	CASSPPSGRRGEQFF
TRBV5-1	.	.	TRBJ2-1	TGCGCCAGCAGCCCCGGGGGGCAGCAGTACAATGAGCAGTTCTTC	CASSPGGQQYNEQFF
TRBV5-5	.	many	TRBJ1-3	TGTGCCAGCAGCCCGGGGGCGGGTGCTGGAAACACCATATATTTT	CASSPGAGAGNTIYF
TRBV9	TRBD1	.	TRBJ1-2	TGTGCCAGCAGCGTAGCTGTGGACAGGGTGGGTGGCTACACCTTC	CASSVAVDRVGGYTF
TRBV2	.	.	TRBJ1-5	TGTGCCAGCAGCGAACAGGGTTTGGGCAATCAGCCCCAGCATTTT	CASSEQGLGNQPQHF
TRBV5-6	.	.	TRBJ2-1	TGTGCCAGCAGCTTAAGCCACGAACGGAAAAATGAGCAGTTCTTC	CASSLSHERKNEQFF
TRBV5-1	TRBD1	.	TRBJ1-4	TGCGCCAGCAGCGTTGGGACAGGGACCGCAACTAATGAAAAACTGTTTTTT	CASSVGTGTATNEKLFF
TRBV18	.	.	TRBJ2-1	TGTGCCAGCTCACCTGCTTTAAATGAGCAGTTCTTC	CASSPALNEQFF
TRBV30	TRBD1	.	TRBJ2-5	TGTGCCTGGAGTCTAGGGGGCGCGGAGACCCAGTACTTC	CAWSLGGAETQYF
TRBV6-6	TRBD1	.	TRBJ1-1	TGTGCCAGCGAGACAGGGAGAACCACTGAAGCTTTCTTT	CASETGRTTEAFF
TRBV6-1	.	.	TRBJ1-2	TGTGCCAGCAGTTCAGCCGGCCCCCAGTATGGCTACACCTTC	CASSSAGPQYGYTF
TRBV7-9	.	.	TRBJ1-1	TGTGCCAGCAGCGGACGACAGGATTGGGGCACTGAAGCTTTCTTT	CASSGRQDWGTEAFF
TRBV7-3	.	many	TRBJ2-2	TGTGCCAGCAGCTACCAGGGCGACGGGGAGCTGTTTTTT	CASSYQGDGELFF